The 27 T cell receptor beta chains below come from one sample, sequenced in a study. Each CDR3 protein is one row after TCRdb ran MiXCR on the 5' RACE reads. Of nearly 55,000 distinct CDR3 sequences in the sample, around 25% were seen once. What was sequenced was tumor-infiltrating naive CD4+ T cells sorted from the breast tumor. Subset described: naive CD4+ T cells, CD4+CD45RA+CD25-. Receptors originate from a female donor with breast cancer.

This chain uses TRBV2 with TRBJ2-1; 8 bases are a match to TRBD2. CDR3 size: 15 residues. Germline V gene lookup returns CDR1 SNHLY and CDR2 FYNNEI. Losses at the gene ends were 7 bases for V and 3 bases for J; bases not matched to a gene: 8. The CDR3 region is CASNRAGVIYNEQFF. As DNA, the CDR3 is TGTGCCAGCAATAGAGCGGGAGTCATCTACAATGAGCAGTTCTTC.

This clonotype was seen a handful of times. The CDR3 loop reads CASQGAGTQYF. CDR3 bases: TGTGCCAGCCAGGGTGCGGGGACCCAGTACTTC. The chain employs TRBV7-9 and TRBJ2-5; D assignment may be TRBD1 or TRBD2 (5 bases each). This CDR3 is 11 amino acids long. Per the germline V gene, CDR1 is SEHNR and CDR2 is FQNEAQ (reference sequence). The V gene lost 8 bases and the J gene lost 7 bases, with 11 bases spanning the gap.

The V and J genes are TRBV20-1 and TRBJ1-5; 7 bases map to TRBD1. The CDR3 totals 14 residues. Germline V gives CDR1 DFQATT, CDR2 SNEGSKA (reference sequence). V dropped 4 bases and J dropped 5; count of bases not matched to a gene: 8. This chain's CDR3 is CSANDRGPYQPQHF. In DNA, the CDR3 is TGCAGTGCTAATGATAGGGGGCCCTATCAGCCCCAGCATTTT.

This clonotype was seen a handful of times. The gene calls are TRBV28 and TRBJ1-5; tentative D call: TRBD1 (6 bases). The CDR3 covers 15 residues. The V end was cut by 7 bases, the J end by 3 bases, with 16 bases between. Germline CDR1 reads MDHEN; CDR2 reads SYDVKM. For the CDR3, the DNA is TGTGCCAGCAATTGGGGGGGGGGCTTCAATCAGCCCCAGCATTTT. Translation gives CASNWGGGFNQPQHF.

There are a few counts of this clonotype. V gene TRBV7-3 combines with J gene TRBJ2-7; D gene unclear. Germline CDR1 SGHTA, CDR2 FQGTGA. V lost 0 bases and J 10 bases, leaving 1 base between the germline ends. The CDR3 is 9 residues long. The CDR3 spells CASSLTQYF. CDR3 sequence (DNA): TGTGCCAGCAGCTTAACCCAGTACTTC. The entire variable domain, with the rest obtained from reference TRBV7-3 and TRBJ2-7, is as follows: GAGVSQTPSNKVTEKGKYVELRCDPISGHTALYWYRQSLGQGPEFLIYFQGTGAADDSGLPNDRFFAVRPEGSVSTLKIQRTERGDSAVYLCASSLTQYFGPGTRLTVT.

This clonotype was observed a handful of times. The chain carries TRBV5-6 and TRBJ2-7, with a possible D match to TRBD1 (6 bases). Trimming stripped 4 bases from V and 3 bases from J, with 11 bases between. The germline gives CDR1 SGHDT, CDR2 YYEEEE. CDR3 length: 13 residues. The chain's CDR3 is CASSADSIYEQYF. The CDR3 nucleotides are TGTGCCAGCAGCGCGGACAGTATCTACGAGCAGTACTTC.

The chain employs TRBV11-2 and TRBJ1-2, with TRBD1 as a possible D gene (6 bases). V was trimmed by 4 bases and J by 4 bases, leaving 16 bases between them. The CDR3 spans 15 residues. CDR1 and CDR2 from the germline V gene are SGHAT and FQNNGV. The CDR3 DNA sequence: TGTGCCAGCAGCTCGATCCGGGGGGCTGGCTATGGCTACACCTTC. Amino acids: CASSSIRGAGYGYTF.

This clonotype was counted a few times. The chain has TRBV12-3 or TRBV12-4 and TRBJ1-5; no firm D call. This CDR3 region has 13 residues. The V and J ends lost 5 bases and 7 bases respectively, with 12 bases between them. The CDR3 reads CASSRAARQPQHF. The DNA of the CDR3 is TGTGCCAGCAGTAGGGCTGCGCGCCAGCCCCAGCATTTT.

This clonotype was observed a few times. CDR3 amino acids: CASSLSGLAGRYEQYF. The DNA for the CDR3 is TGTGCCAGCAGTTTATCGGGACTAGCGGGACGCTACGAGCAGTACTTC. The chain couples TRBV28 to TRBJ2-7, with TRBD2 identical over 13 bases. The V gene end was trimmed by 1 base and the J gene end by 3 bases; junction bases not matched to a gene: 3. The germline V gene has CDR1 MDHEN and CDR2 SYDVKM. The CDR3 is made up of 16 amino acids. Looking up the rest from reference TRBV28 and TRBJ2-7 gives the full variable domain: DVKVTQSSRYLVKRTGEKVFLECVQDMDHENMFWYRQDPGLGLRLIYFSYDVKMKEKGDIPEGYSVSREKKERFSLILESASTNQTSMYLCASSLSGLAGRYEQYFGPGTRLTVT.

The gene calls are TRBV5-1 and TRBJ2-5; tentatively, D is TRBD1 (6 bases). CDR1 and CDR2 from the germline V gene are SGHRS and YFSETQ. V gave up 0 bases and J gave up 2 bases, with 8 bases separating them. This CDR3 is built from 14 residues. Here the CDR3 reads CASSLGGHQETQYF. In nucleotides, the CDR3 is TGCGCCAGCAGCTTGGGGGGGCATCAAGAGACCCAGTACTTC.

The V and J genes are TRBV2 and TRBJ1-2; D gene uncertain. Germline assignment: CDR1 SNHLY and CDR2 FYNNEI. Deletions cut 3 bases from V and 4 bases from J, with 6 bases between. This CDR3 contains 12 residues. The CDR3 region has the DNA TGTGCCAGCAGTGAGGCCTCCTATGGCTACACCTTC. It translates to CASSEASYGYTF.

This clonotype was counted a few times. The J gene is TRBJ2-5, the V gene TRBV7-9; D remains ambiguous. Trimming removed 0 bases at V and 5 bases at J, with 10 bases between. The CDR3 totals 14 residues. CDR1 and CDR2 (germline): SEHNR, FQNEAQ (reference sequence). CDR3 DNA: TGTGCCAGCAGCTTAGCTACGGGTTCGGAGACCCAGTACTTC. This codes for CASSLATGSETQYF.

This clonotype was found many times. The chain combines TRBV9 with TRBJ2-1; no clear D gene. Trimming took off 3 bases at V and 5 bases at J, with 15 bases between the two ends. The CDR3 is 15 amino acids. Germline values: CDR1 SGDLS, CDR2 YYNGEE. The CDR3 DNA reads TGTGCCAGCAGCGATCCGCTCCAGGTCAACAATGAGCAGTTCTTC. It is translated as CASSDPLQVNNEQFF.

This clonotype was counted a few times. The chain uses TRBV7-2 and TRBJ2-1; D might be TRBD2 (6 bases). The CDR3 runs 15 residues. Trimming took off 0 bases at V and 5 bases at J, with 11 bases between the two ends. Germline assignment: CDR1 SGHTA and CDR2 FQGNSA. The CDR3, as DNA: TGTGCCAGCAGCTTAGCGAGCGGGTGGGACAATGAGCAGTTCTTC. Translated: CASSLASGWDNEQFF.

In its sample, this clonotype was seen a few times. The chain combines TRBV20-1 with TRBJ1-2; D not certain. Trimming removed 4 bases from V and 4 bases from J, with 10 bases in between. This CDR3 has 12 amino acids. Germline lookup yields CDR1 DFQATT and CDR2 SNEGSKA (reference sequence). The chain's CDR3 is CSATPGSYGYTF. DNA of the CDR3: TGCAGTGCTACCCCGGGTTCCTATGGCTACACCTTC.

This clonotype is medium-sized within its sample. The rearrangement joins TRBV4-3 to TRBJ2-3, with 10 bases that match TRBD2. V lost 1 base and J lost 8; bases outside the gene matches: 12. The CDR3 extends over 17 amino acids. Germline V gene sequence: CDR1 LGHNA, CDR2 YSLEER. DNA of the CDR3: TGCGCCAGCAGCCAAGTGGATCGCAGCGGGGGGGCCGGTACGCAGTATTTT. Encoded protein: CASSQVDRSGGAGTQYF.

This clonotype was observed a handful of times. The chain has TRBV6-5 and TRBJ1-6; no clear D. The CDR3 covers 13 residues. Germline V CDR1 and CDR2: MNHEY, SVGAGI. Trimming took off 6 bases at V and 7 bases at J, with 10 bases between the two ends. The CDR3 bases are TGTGCCAGCAGAACCGAGGGAAATTCACCCCTCCACTTT. This encodes CASRTEGNSPLHF.

V and J are TRBV19 and TRBJ1-5, with 9 bases lining up with TRBD1. Germline CDR1 reads LNHDA; CDR2 reads SQIVND (reference sequence). V trimming: 5 bases; J trimming: 5 bases; junction bases outside the gene matches: 13. The CDR3 length is 17 residues. CDR3 coding DNA: TGTGCCAGTAGTCCCCCGATGGGACAGGGTTTCCATCAGCCCCAGCATTTT. Residues: CASSPPMGQGFHQPQHF. The variable domain in full, with the rest retrieved from reference TRBV19 and TRBJ1-5, is DGGITQSPKYLFRKEGQNVTLSCEQNLNHDAMYWYRQDPGQGLRLIYYSQIVNDFQKGDIAEGYSVSREKKESFPLTVTSAQKNPTAFYLCASSPPMGQGFHQPQHFGDGTRLSIL.

V gene TRBV7-9 combines with J gene TRBJ1-3, with D unclear. This CDR3 has 13 residues. V dropped 5 bases and J dropped 8 bases, with 13 bases sitting between them. Looked up from germline, CDR1 is SEHNR and CDR2 is FQNEAQ (reference sequence). The CDR3 protein is CASSRRATDTIYF. The DNA of the CDR3 is TGTGCCAGCAGCCGCCGGGCTACGGACACCATATATTTT. The whole variable domain, filled in from reference TRBV7-9 and TRBJ1-3, reads DTGVSQNPRHKITKRGQNVTFRCDPISEHNRLYWYRQTLGQGPEFLTYFQNEAQLEKSRLLSDRFSAERPKGSFSTLEIQRTEQGDSAMYLCASSRRATDTIYFGEGSWLTVV.

The chain links TRBV10-3 to TRBJ2-1, with 7 bases aligning to TRBD2. V shed 3 bases, J shed 7 bases, and the junction held 12 bases outside the gene matches. CDR3 length: 16 amino acids. Germline-derived CDR1 and CDR2 are ENHRY and SYGVKD. The CDR3 DNA reads as TGTGCCATCAGTGATGGCGGGAGAGGAGTTTTGAATGAGCAGTTCTTC. Its protein product is CAISDGGRGVLNEQFF.

This clonotype was recorded a few times. The gene calls are TRBV7-2 and TRBJ1-1, with 7 nucleotides matching TRBD1. This CDR3 has 13 amino acids. The V gene's germline CDR1 is SGHTA and CDR2 FQGNSA. With 5 bases clipped from V and 8 bases from J, the junction kept 8 bases outside the gene matches. Here the CDR3 reads CASSQGTVEEAFF. CDR3 nucleotides: TGTGCCAGCAGCCAGGGGACAGTAGAAGAAGCTTTCTTT.

This clonotype was recorded a few times. CDR3 nucleotides: TGCGCCAGCAGCTTAGCTAGCGGGGTTCAGTCCTACAATGAGCAGTTCTTC. Its translation: CASSLASGVQSYNEQFF. This chain connects TRBV5-1 to TRBJ2-1, with TRBD2 identical over 9 bases. Germline CDR1 is SGHRS and CDR2 is YFSETQ. The CDR3 is 17 amino acids. J was trimmed by 1 base and V by 2 bases; bases with no gene match: 7.

This clonotype was counted a few times. The chain uses TRBV7-8 and TRBJ2-5, with D unclear. Germline CDR1 SGHVS, CDR2 FQNEAQ. The CDR3 covers 16 residues. The V end was cut by 0 bases, the J end by 4 bases, with 15 bases between. As DNA, the CDR3 is TGTGCCAGCAGCTTAGCGCTTATAAGGGTGGGAGAGACCCAGTACTTC. Protein: CASSLALIRVGETQYF.

This clonotype was picked up a small number of times. V gene TRBV30 combines with J gene TRBJ2-7; D gene uncertain. Germline-derived CDR1 and CDR2 are GTSNPN and SVGIG (reference sequence). The length of the CDR3 is 14 residues. Trimming removed 0 bases at V and 2 bases at J, with 11 bases between. CDR3 loop: CAWSVTTSTYEQYF. The CDR3 nucleotides are TGTGCCTGGAGTGTGACCACCTCTACCTACGAGCAGTACTTC.

This sequence joins TRBV6-2 or TRBV6-3 and TRBJ1-3; no firm D call. Germline CDR1 MNHEY, CDR2 SVGEGT. The CDR3 loop spans 15 amino acids. V was shortened by 4 bases and J by 3 bases, with 13 bases between the two germline ends. CDR3 sequence: CASSFGSRDGNTIYF. CDR3 coding DNA: TGTGCCAGCAGTTTCGGATCCCGGGATGGAAACACCATATATTTT.

The genes are TRBV3-1 and TRBJ2-1; 8 bases fit TRBD2. CDR3 length equals 16 residues. Per the germline V gene, CDR1 is LGHDT and CDR2 is YNNKEL (reference sequence). The junction had 8 bases not matched to a gene; V was cut back by 1 base and J by 6 bases. The CDR3 DNA reads TGTGCCAGCAGCCAAGTGGGAGCGGGAGCTCGCAATGAGCAGTTCTTC. Translated: CASSQVGAGARNEQFF.

The table lists this clonotype with many counts. CDR3 loop: CASSLRRRNTIYF. The CDR3 DNA reads as TGTGCCAGCAGTTTAAGAAGGAGGAACACCATATATTTT. This rearrangement joins TRBV12-3 or TRBV12-4 to TRBJ1-3; D not resolved. This CDR3 region has 13 residues. V was cut by 2 bases and J by 7 bases, with 9 bases left in between.